This T cell receptor (beta chain) originates from a study of PD-L1 blockade in urothelial cancer. Generated by immunoSEQ multiplex PCR, the TCRdb table keeps only in-frame clones and is missing some. The sample holds 60,000 to 70,000 clones, 81% seen once. Time point meaning: pretreatment peripheral blood. The sequence came from a man between 65 and 85 years old with urothelial cancer. Sequencing used PBMCs, obtained around atezolizumab (anti-PD-L1) treatment.

The CDR3 here is CASSASSGSFHEQFF. Written as DNA, the CDR3 is TGTGCCAGCAGTGCCTCTAGCGGGAGTTTCCATGAGCAGTTCTTC. The chain uses TRBV6-1 and TRBJ2-1; the match to TRBD2 covers 10 bases. Per germline, CDR1 MNHNS and CDR2 SASEGT. With 4 bases clipped from V and 8 bases from J, the junction kept 8 bases outside the gene matches. The CDR3 extends over 15 amino acids.